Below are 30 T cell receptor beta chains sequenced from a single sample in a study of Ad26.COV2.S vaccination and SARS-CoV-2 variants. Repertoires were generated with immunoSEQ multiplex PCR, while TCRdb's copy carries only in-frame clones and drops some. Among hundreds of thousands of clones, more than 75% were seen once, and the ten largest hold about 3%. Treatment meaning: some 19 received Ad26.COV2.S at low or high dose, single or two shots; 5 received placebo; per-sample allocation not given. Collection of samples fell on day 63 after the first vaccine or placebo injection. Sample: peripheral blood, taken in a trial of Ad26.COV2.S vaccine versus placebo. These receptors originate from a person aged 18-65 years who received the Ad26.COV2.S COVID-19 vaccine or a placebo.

CDR3 DNA sequence: TGTGCCAGCAGCCAAGATCCGGGGATGGGCACCGGGGAGCTGTTTTTT. The encoded protein is CASSQDPGMGTGELFF. The rearrangement uses TRBV14 and TRBJ2-2; tentative D call: TRBD2 (5 bases). The CDR3 is made up of 16 amino acids. Germline V CDR1 and CDR2: SGHDN, FVKESK. The V and J ends lost 0 bases and 4 bases respectively, with 12 bases between them.

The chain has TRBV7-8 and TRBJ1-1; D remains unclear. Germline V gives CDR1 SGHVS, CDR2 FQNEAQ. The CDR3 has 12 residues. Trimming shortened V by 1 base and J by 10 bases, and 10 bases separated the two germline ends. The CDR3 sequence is CASSLVAEGAFF. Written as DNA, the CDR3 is TGTGCCAGCAGCTTAGTTGCAGAGGGAGCTTTCTTT.

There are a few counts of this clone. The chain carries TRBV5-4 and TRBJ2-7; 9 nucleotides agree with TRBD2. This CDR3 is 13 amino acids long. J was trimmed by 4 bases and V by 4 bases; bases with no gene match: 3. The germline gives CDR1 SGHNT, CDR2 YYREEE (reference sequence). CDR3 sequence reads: CASSPSGVYEQYF. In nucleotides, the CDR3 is TGTGCCAGCAGCCCTAGCGGGGTGTACGAGCAGTACTTC.

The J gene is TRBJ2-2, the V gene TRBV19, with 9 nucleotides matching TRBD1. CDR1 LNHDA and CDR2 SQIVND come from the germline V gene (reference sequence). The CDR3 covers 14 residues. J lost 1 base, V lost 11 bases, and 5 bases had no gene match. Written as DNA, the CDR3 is TGTGCCTCCGGACAGGGGTGGAACACCGGGGAGCTGTTTTTT. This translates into CASGQGWNTGELFF.

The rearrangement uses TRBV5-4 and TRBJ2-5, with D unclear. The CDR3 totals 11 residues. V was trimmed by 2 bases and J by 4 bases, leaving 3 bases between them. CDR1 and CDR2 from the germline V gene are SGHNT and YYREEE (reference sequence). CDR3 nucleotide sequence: TGTGCCAGCAGCTTTTTAGAGACCCAGTACTTC. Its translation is CASSFLETQYF.

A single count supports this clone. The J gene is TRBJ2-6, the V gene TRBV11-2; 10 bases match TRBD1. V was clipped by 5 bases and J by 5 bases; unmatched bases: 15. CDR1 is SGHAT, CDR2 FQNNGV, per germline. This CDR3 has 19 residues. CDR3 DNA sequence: TGTGCCAGCAGCCCCCTTTGGGGGACAGGGGCATCTCGGGCCAACGTCCTGACTTTC. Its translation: CASSPLWGTGASRANVLTF.

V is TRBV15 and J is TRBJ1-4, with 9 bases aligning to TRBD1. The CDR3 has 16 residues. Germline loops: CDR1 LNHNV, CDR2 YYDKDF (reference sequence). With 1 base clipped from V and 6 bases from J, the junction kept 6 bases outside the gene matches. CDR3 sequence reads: CATSRGAGTGYEKLFF. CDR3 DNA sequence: TGTGCCACCAGCAGAGGGGCCGGGACAGGGTATGAAAAACTGTTTTTT.

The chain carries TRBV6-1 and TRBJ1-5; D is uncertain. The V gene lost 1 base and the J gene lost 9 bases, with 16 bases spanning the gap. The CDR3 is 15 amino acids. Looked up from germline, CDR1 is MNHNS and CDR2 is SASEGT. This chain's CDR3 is CASSEVIAALSPQHF. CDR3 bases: TGTGCCAGCAGTGAAGTAATAGCTGCACTGTCGCCCCAGCATTTT.

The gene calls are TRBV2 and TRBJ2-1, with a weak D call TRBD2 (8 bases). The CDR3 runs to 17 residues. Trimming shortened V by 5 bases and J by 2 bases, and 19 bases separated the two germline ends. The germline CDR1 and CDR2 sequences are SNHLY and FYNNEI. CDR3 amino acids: CASSPPLAGTAYNEQFF. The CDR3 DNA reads TGTGCCAGCAGTCCCCCTTTAGCGGGGACAGCCTACAATGAGCAGTTCTTC. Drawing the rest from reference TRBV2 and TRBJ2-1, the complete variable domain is EPEVTQTPSHQVTQMGQEVILRCVPISNHLYFYWYRQILGQKVEFLVSFYNNEISEKSEIFDDQFSVERPDGSNFTLKIRSTKLEDSAMYFCASSPPLAGTAYNEQFFGPGTRLTVL.

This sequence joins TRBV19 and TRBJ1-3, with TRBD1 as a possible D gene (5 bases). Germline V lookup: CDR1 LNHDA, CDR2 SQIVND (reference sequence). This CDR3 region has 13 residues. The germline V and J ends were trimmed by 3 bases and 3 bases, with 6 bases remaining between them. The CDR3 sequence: CASSMGVGNTIYF. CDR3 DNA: TGTGCCAGTAGTATGGGGGTTGGAAACACCATATATTTT.

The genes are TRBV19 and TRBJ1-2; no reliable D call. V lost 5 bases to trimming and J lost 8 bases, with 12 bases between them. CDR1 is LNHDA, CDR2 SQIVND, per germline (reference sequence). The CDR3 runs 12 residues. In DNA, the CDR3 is TGTGCCAGTAGTTACCTCCCTGGGGGCTACACCTTC. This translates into CASSYLPGGYTF. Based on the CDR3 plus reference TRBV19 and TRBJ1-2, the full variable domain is DGGITQSPKYLFRKEGQNVTLSCEQNLNHDAMYWYRQDPGQGLRLIYYSQIVNDFQKGDIAEGYSVSREKKESFPLTVTSAQKNPTAFYLCASSYLPGGYTFGSGTRLTVV.

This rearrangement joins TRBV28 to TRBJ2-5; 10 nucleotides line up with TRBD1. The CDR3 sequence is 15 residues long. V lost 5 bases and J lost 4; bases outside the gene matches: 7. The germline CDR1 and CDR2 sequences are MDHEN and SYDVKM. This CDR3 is CASSPTTGGTETQYF. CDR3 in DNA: TGTGCCAGCAGTCCGACGACAGGGGGCACAGAGACCCAGTACTTC. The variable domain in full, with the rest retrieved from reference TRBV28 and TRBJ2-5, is DVKVTQSSRYLVKRTGEKVFLECVQDMDHENMFWYRQDPGLGLRLIYFSYDVKMKEKGDIPEGYSVSREKKERFSLILESASTNQTSMYLCASSPTTGGTETQYFGPGTRLLVL.

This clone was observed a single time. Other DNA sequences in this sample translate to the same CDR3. The CDR3 DNA follows: TGTGCCAGCAGCTTAGATCTCTACGAGCAGTACTTC. Its translation: CASSLDLYEQYF. The chain couples TRBV7-9 to TRBJ2-7, with D unresolved. V gave up 1 base and J gave up 3 bases, with 4 bases separating them. Germline V gene data show CDR1 as SEHNR and CDR2 as FQNEAQ (reference sequence). This CDR3 spans 12 amino acids.

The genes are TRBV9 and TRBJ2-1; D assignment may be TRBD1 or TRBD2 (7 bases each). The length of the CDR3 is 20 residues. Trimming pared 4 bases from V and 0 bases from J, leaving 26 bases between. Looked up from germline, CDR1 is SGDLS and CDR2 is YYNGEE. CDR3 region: CASSLQGGAAGALSYNEQFF. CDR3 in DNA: TGTGCCAGCAGCCTCCAGGGGGGGGCTGCGGGGGCCCTCTCCTACAATGAGCAGTTCTTC.

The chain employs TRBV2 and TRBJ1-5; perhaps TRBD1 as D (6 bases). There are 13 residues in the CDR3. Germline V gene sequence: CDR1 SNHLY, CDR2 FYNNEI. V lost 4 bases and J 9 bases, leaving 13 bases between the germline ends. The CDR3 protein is CASSGTVPRPQHF. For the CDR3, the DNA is TGTGCCAGCAGTGGGACAGTTCCGAGGCCCCAGCATTTT.

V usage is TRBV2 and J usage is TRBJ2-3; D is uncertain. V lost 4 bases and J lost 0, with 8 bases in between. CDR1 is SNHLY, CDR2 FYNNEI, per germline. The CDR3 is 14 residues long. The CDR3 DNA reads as TGTGCCAGCAGTGGCCGGGTAAGCACAGATACGCAGTATTTT. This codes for CASSGRVSTDTQYF. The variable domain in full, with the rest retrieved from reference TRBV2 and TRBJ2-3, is EPEVTQTPSHQVTQMGQEVILRCVPISNHLYFYWYRQILGQKVEFLVSFYNNEISEKSEIFDDQFSVERPDGSNFTLKIRSTKLEDSAMYFCASSGRVSTDTQYFGPGTRLTVL.

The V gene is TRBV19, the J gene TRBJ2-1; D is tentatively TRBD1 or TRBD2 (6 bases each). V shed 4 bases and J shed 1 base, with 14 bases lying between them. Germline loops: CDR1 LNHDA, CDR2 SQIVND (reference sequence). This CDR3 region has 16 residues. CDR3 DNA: TGTGCCAGTAGTAACGGGGGCAAAAGATCCTACAATGAGCAGTTCTTC. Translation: CASSNGGKRSYNEQFF.

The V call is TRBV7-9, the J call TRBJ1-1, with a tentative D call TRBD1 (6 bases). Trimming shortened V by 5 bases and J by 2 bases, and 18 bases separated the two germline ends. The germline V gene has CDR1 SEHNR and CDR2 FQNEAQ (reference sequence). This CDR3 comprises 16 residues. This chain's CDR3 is CASSPRSGGLNTEAFF. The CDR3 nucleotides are TGTGCCAGCAGCCCCCGATCCGGGGGCCTTAACACTGAAGCTTTCTTT.

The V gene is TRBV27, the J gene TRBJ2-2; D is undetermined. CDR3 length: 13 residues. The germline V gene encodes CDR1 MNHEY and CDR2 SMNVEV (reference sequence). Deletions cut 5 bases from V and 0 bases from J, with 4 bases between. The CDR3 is CASSMTNTGELFF. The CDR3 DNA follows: TGTGCCAGCAGTATGACGAACACCGGGGAGCTGTTTTTT.

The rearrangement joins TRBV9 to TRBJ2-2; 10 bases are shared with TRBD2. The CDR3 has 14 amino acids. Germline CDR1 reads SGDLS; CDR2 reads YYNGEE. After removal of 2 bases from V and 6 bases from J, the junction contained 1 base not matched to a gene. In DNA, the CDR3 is TGTGCCAGCAGCGTGGGACTAGCGCCCGGGGAGCTGTTTTTT. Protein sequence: CASSVGLAPGELFF.

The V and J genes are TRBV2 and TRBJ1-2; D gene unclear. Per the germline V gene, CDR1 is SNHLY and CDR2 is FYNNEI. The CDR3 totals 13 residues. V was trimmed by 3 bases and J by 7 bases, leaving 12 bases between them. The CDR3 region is CASSDLQKRGYTF. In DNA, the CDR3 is TGTGCCAGCAGTGATCTTCAGAAGCGTGGCTACACCTTC.

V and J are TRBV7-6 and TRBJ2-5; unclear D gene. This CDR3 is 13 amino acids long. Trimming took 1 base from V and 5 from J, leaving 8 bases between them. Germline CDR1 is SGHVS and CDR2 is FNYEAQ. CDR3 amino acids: CASSLGGWETQYF. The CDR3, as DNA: TGTGCCAGCAGCTTAGGAGGCTGGGAGACCCAGTACTTC.

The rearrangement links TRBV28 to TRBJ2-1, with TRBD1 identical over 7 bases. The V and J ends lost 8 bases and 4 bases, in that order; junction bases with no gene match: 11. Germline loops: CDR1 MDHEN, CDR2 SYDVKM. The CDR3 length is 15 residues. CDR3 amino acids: CASRTTGETYNEQFF. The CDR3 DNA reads TGTGCCAGCCGTACCACAGGGGAAACTTACAATGAGCAGTTCTTC.

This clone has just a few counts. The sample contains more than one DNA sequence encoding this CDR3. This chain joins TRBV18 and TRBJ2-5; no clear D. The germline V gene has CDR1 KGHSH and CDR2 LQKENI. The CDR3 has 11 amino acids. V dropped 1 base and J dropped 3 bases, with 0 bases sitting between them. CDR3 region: CASSPQETQYF. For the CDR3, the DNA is TGTGCCAGCTCACCACAAGAGACCCAGTACTTC. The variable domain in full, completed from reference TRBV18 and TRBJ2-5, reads NAGVMQNPRHLVRRRGQEARLRCSPMKGHSHVYWYRQLPEEGLKFMVYLQKENIIDESGMPKERFSAEFPKEGPSILRIQQVVRGDSAAYFCASSPQETQYFGPGTRLLVL.

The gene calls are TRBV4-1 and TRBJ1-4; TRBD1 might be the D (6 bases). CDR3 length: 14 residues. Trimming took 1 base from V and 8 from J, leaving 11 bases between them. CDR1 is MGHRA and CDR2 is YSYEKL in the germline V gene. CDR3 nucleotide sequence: TGCGCCAGCAGCCAAGTCCAGGGGTACGAAAAACTGTTTTTT. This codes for CASSQVQGYEKLFF.

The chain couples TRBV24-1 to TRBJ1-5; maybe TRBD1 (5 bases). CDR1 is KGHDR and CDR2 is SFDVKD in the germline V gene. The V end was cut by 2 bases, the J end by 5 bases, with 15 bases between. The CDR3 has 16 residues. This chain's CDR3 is CATSDSGLGGDQPQHF. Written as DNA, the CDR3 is TGTGCCACCAGTGATTCCGGACTCGGGGGGGATCAGCCCCAGCATTTT.

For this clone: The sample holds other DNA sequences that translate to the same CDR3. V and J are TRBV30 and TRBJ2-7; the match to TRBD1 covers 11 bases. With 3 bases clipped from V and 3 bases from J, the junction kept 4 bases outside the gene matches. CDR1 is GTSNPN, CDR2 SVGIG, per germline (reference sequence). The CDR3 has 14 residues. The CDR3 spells CAWSVGTGGYEQYF. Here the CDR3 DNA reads TGTGCCTGGAGCGTAGGGACAGGGGGCTACGAGCAGTACTTC.

CDR3 loop: CATRYGTEAFF. In DNA, the CDR3 is TGTGCCACCAGATATGGCACTGAAGCTTTCTTT. The chain joins TRBV19 to TRBJ1-1; D unclear. V gave up 10 bases and J gave up 4 bases, with 10 bases separating them. From germline, CDR1 is LNHDA and CDR2 SQIVND (reference sequence). This CDR3 has 11 residues.

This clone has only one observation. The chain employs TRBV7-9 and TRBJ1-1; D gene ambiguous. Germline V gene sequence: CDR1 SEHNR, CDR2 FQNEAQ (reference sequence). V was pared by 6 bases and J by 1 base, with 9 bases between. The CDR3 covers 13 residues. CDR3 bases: TGTGCCAGCAGAAACGTCGGGAACACTGAAGCTTTCTTT. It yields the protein CASRNVGNTEAFF.

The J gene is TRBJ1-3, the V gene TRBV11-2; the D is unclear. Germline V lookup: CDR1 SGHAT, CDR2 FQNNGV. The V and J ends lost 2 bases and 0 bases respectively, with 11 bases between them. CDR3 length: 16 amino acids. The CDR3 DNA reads TGTGCCAGCAGCTTAATTACACGTCGCTCTGGAAACACCATATATTTT. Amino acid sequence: CASSLITRRSGNTIYF.